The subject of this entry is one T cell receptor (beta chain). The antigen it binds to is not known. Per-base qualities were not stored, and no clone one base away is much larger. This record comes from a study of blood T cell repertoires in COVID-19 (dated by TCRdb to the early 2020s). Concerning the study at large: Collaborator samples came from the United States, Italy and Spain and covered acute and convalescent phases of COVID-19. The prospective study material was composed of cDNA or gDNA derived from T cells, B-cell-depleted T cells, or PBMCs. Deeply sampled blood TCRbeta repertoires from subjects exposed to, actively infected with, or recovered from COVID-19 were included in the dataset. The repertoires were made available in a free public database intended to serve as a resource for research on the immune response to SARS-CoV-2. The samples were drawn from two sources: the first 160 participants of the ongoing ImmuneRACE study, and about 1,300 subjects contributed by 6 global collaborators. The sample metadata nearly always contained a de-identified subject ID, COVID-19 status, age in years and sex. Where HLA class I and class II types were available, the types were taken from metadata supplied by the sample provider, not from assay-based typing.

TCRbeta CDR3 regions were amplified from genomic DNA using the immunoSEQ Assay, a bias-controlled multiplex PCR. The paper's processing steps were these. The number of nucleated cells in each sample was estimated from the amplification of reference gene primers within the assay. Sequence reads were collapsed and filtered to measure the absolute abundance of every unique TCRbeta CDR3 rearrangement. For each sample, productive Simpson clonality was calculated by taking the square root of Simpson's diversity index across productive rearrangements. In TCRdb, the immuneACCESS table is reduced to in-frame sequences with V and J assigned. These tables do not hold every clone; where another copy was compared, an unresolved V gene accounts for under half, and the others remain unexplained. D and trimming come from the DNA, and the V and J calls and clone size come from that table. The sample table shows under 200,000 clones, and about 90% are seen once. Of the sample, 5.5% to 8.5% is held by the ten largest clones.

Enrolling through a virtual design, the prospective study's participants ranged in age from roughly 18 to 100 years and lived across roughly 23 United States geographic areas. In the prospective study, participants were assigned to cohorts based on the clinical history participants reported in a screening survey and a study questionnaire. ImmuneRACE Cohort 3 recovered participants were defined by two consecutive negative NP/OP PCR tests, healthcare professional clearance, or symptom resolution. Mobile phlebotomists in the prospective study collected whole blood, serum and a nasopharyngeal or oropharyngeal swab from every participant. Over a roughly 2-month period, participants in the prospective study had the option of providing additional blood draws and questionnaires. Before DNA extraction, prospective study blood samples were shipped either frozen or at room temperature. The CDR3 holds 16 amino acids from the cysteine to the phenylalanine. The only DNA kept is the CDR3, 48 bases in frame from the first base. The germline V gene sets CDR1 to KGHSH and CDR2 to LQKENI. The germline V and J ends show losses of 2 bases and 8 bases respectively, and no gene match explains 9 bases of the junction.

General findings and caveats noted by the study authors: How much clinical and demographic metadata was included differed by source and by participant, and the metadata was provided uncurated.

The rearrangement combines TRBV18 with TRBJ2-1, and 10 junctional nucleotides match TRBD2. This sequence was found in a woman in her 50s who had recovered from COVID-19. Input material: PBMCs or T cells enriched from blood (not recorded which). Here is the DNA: TGTGCCAGCTCACCAAGCCTCCTAGCGGGAGCCTATGAGCAGTTCTTC. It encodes CASSPSLLAGAYEQFF.